Included here is one TCR beta chain sequence, with context. Its recognized antigen is unknown. Nothing much larger sits one base from this clone, and base qualities are not available. This specimen belongs to a study of a mutant IDH1 vaccine in newly diagnosed glioma (dated by TCRdb to about 2021). Regarding the study in general: Vaccination began 4-6 weeks after radiotherapy alone, or alongside temozolomide cycles in the chemotherapy-containing groups. Of the approximately 35 treated patients, about 62% were male and approximately 38% were female, and a mean age of around 40 years was recorded. Before enrollment, most patients had been given radiochemotherapy with temozolomide as standard therapy, while the rest had received either radiotherapy alone or temozolomide alone. Visit V12 was the week-35 safety follow-up and visit V13 was the week-47 end of study. Peripheral blood was drawn at six visits: V03 (baseline), V05, V07, V10, V12 and V13. Longitudinal TCRB deep sequencing was performed for around 23 treated patients wherever samples were available for exploratory analyses. What the study reported, not specific to this receptor: The authors stated that sample limitations prevented analyses of patient blood samples from being reproduced. Immune responses induced by the vaccine were seen in over 90% of patients across multiple MHC alleles. Availability determined which PBMC samples were chosen for TCRB deep sequencing. Pseudoprogression seemed to be unrelated to changes in the top peripheral T cell clonotypes found by TCRB sequencing.

V is pared back by 1 base and J by 0 bases, with 12 bases lying between the germline termini. Per the germline V gene, KGHSH is the CDR1 and LQKENI is the CDR2. The CDR3 measures 16 amino acids from cysteine to phenylalanine. Only the CDR3 part of the read is kept: 48 bases, read in frame from the first base. To prepare the library, the immunoSEQ multiplex PCR assay was applied. Rearranged TCR beta chain sequences were amplified with the hsTCRB Kit following the manufacturer's protocol. An Illumina MiSeq was used to sequence the TCRB libraries. Under the source paper's analysis protocol: Demultiplexing, trimming and gene mapping were performed with the kit vendor's proprietary platform. The source is immuneACCESS, and TCRdb retained only in-frame sequences with V and J called. Part of the clones is not carried over; for the studies checked, unresolved V genes explain less than half of this, and the remainder is unexplained. Clonal size and the V and J genes are those of that table, whereas D and trimming came from the DNA. Here the sample has 60,000 or so clones; less than 90% occur a single time. The top ten hold about 4.1% of the sample.

What this sample's time point label stands for: week 35, safety follow-up. A 20-mer mutant IDH1 peptide at 300 micrograms in Montanide made up each vaccine dose, which was injected subcutaneously together with topical imiquimod. Patients were given eight vaccinations, in weeks 1, 3, 5, 7, 11, 15, 19 and 23, which matched visits V03 through V10. Donors had newly diagnosed WHO grade 3 or 4 IDH1-mutant astrocytomas with loss of nuclear ATRX. The samples were drawn from NOA16, a multicentre, single-arm, open-label phase I trial in Germany that tested a mutant IDH1 peptide vaccine in humans for the first time. Genomic DNA for TCRB sequencing was extracted from EDTA blood using the DNeasy Blood and Tissue Kit.

Here the chain combines TRBV18 and TRBJ1-1; a weak D assignment points to TRBD1 (5 bases agree). The material sequenced was PBMCs, taken from a glioma patient whose treatment included an IDH1 peptide vaccine. The sequence was obtained from a man aged 25-45 years with glioma. For the CDR3, the sequence is CASSPLTGDMNTEAFF. Read as DNA, the sequence is TGTGCCAGCTCACCACTAACAGGAGACATGAACACTGAAGCTTTCTTT.